The T cell receptor (beta chain) described here comes from a study of blood T cells in healthy people across ages. General study points: Significant beta diversity loss was already apparent by age roughly 38, declining roughly linearly. Donor CMV infection status was unknown, possibly confounding age-related changes in expanded clonotypes.

This clonotype was found a few times. Its antigen is not identified. The extraction recovered at least 5 micrograms of total RNA per sample. A second roughly 6 to 12 cycle PCR used barcoded and J-beta primers. MiXCR, run by TCRdb on the 5' RACE reads, gives a single entry per CDR3 protein. Found here are over 950,000 distinct CDR3 sequences, roughly two fifths of them singletons; the top ten hold over 10%. The CDR3 covers 19 residues. Germline CDR1 LGHNA, CDR2 YNFKEQ. The ends were cut back, 1 base at V and 1 base at J, with 21 bases in the middle. This chain connects TRBV4-2 to TRBJ2-3; D is ambiguous. This clonotype was obtained from a man aged 18 to 29 in good health. Material for sequencing was blood. CDR3 protein: CASSQGDTRWVAGTDTQYF. The CDR3, as DNA: TGTGCCAGCAGCCAAGGTGATACCAGGTGGGTCGCGGGCACAGATACGCAGTATTTT.